The rows below give T cell receptor beta chains drawn from one sample of a study of technical replicates of blood from several donors. The repertoire was sequenced with immunoSEQ multiplex PCR; TCRdb's copy has only in-frame clones and lacks some. The sample yields around 68,000 clones, around 97% seen once. Sequenced sample: T cells isolated from PBMCs. The receptors here all came from a human donor in good health. The CDR3 runs from the conserved cysteine through the conserved F or W. D genes are given only for firm matches. For some rows the clone size is stated as once, few or many, or as a class when expanded; others skip it.

CDR3nt,CDR3aa,v_gene,j_gene,abundance,d_gene
TGTGCCACTAGCTATAACTATGGCTACACCTTC,CATSYNYGYTF,TRBV19,TRBJ1-2,.,.
TGTGCCAGCAGCCAAGCGAAAGGACTAGCGGTAACCGGGGAGCTGTTTTTT,CASSQAKGLAVTGELFF,TRBV14,TRBJ2-2,once,TRBD2
TGTGCCATCAGTGAAACCCCCGAACAGGGAATGACTGAAGCTTTCTTT,CAISETPEQGMTEAFF,TRBV10-3,TRBJ1-1,.,.
TGCAGCGTTGAGAGCTTAACGAACACTGAAGCTTTCTTT,CSVESLTNTEAFF,TRBV29-1,TRBJ1-1,.,.
TGTGCCAGCAGAACAGGGACCTATGGCTACACCTTC,CASRTGTYGYTF,TRBV6-6,TRBJ1-2,.,.
TGTGCCAGCTACCTACCCGAACCAACCTACGAGCAGTACTTC,CASYLPEPTYEQYF,TRBV2,TRBJ2-7,.,.
TGTGCCAGCACCTTAGGGGCGGGAGTTGTTGAGCAGTTCTTC,CASTLGAGVVEQFF,TRBV11-3,TRBJ2-1,.,TRBD2
TGTGCCAGCAGTTTTTCCAGATACAATGAGCAGTTCTTC,CASSFSRYNEQFF,TRBV27,TRBJ2-1,once,.
TGTGCAAAGGGGATTCGAAAAGGGGTTAGGAAAGACGGCTACACCTTC,CAKGIRKGVRKDGYTF,TRBV12-2,TRBJ1-2,.,.
TGTGCCAGCAGTCCCCTAGGAGGGCTTAGTGAAGCTTTCTTT,CASSPLGGLSEAFF,TRBV6-4,TRBJ1-1,.,.
TGTGCCAGCAGCGTAGGAGGGACAGGGGGCTGGAACACTGAAGCTTTCTTT,CASSVGGTGGWNTEAFF,TRBV9,TRBJ1-1,.,TRBD1
TGTGCCTGGAGAAGGGAGGTAACTGAAGCTTTCTTT,CAWRREVTEAFF,TRBV30,TRBJ1-1,.,.
TGTGCCAGCAGTGCTAAGCGGGAGGTCCTCTACGAGCAGTACTTC,CASSAKREVLYEQYF,TRBV6-1,TRBJ2-7,.,TRBD2
TGCGCCAGCAGCCAAGAGATTGGCACCTACGAGCAGTACTTC,CASSQEIGTYEQYF,TRBV4-3,TRBJ2-7,.,.
TGTGCCAGCAGCTCCAGCGAAGTAGAAGCTTTCTTT,CASSSSEVEAFF,TRBV9,TRBJ1-1,.,.
TGTGCCATCAGGACGGGGACTAGCGATTACAATGAGCAGTTCTTC,CAIRTGTSDYNEQFF,TRBV10-3,TRBJ2-1,.,TRBD2
TGTGCCAGCAGCAAGGGACAGTACGAGCAGTACTTC,CASSKGQYEQYF,TRBV7-6,TRBJ2-7,.,TRBD1
TGTGCCAGTAGACCAGAACGGAGGCCTGGAAACACCATATATTTT,CASRPERRPGNTIYF,TRBV19,TRBJ1-3,once,.
TGCAGCGTTGAAGGGACAGGGCTGAATGAGCAGTTCTTC,CSVEGTGLNEQFF,TRBV29-1,TRBJ2-1,.,TRBD1
TGTGCCAGTAGTACGACAGGGTCATCGTATGGCTACACCTTC,CASSTTGSSYGYTF,TRBV19,TRBJ1-2,.,TRBD1
TGTGCCAGTAGTATTTCGGGTACTGGAAACACCATATATTTT,CASSISGTGNTIYF,TRBV19,TRBJ1-3,.,.
TGTGCCAGCAGCTTCCGACTAGCGAACAGTTCCTACGAGCAGTACTTC,CASSFRLANSSYEQYF,TRBV7-9,TRBJ2-7,.,TRBD2
TGTGCCAGCAGTTACAGGGACAGGCCTAATGGCTACACCTTC,CASSYRDRPNGYTF,TRBV6-5,TRBJ1-2,.,TRBD1
TGTGCCACCAGCAGAGATAAGGGCAGGGCGAACACTGAAGCTTTCTTT,CATSRDKGRANTEAFF,TRBV15,TRBJ1-1,.,.